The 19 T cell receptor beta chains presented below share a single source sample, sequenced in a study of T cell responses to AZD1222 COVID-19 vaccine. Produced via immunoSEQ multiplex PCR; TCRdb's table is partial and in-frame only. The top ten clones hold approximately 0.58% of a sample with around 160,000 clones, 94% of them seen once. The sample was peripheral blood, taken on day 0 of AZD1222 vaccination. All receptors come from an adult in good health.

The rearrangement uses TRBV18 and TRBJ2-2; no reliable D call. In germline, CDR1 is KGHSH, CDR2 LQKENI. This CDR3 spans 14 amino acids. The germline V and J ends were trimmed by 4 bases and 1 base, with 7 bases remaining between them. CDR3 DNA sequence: TGTGCCAGCTCACTAAGCCTGAACACCGGGGAGCTGTTTTTT. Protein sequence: CASSLSLNTGELFF.

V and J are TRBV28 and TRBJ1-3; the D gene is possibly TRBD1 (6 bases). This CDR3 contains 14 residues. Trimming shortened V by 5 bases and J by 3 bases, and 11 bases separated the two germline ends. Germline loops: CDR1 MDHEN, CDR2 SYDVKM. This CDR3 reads CASSPPTGGNTIYF. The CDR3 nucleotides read TGTGCCAGCAGTCCGCCGACAGGTGGAAACACCATATATTTT.

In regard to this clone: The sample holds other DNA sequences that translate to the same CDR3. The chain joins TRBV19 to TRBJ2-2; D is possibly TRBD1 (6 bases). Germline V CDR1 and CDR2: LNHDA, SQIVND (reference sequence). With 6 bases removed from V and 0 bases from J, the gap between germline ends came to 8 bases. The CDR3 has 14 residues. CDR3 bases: TGTGCCAGTAGGAGGACAGCGAACACCGGGGAGCTGTTTTTT. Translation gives CASRRTANTGELFF.

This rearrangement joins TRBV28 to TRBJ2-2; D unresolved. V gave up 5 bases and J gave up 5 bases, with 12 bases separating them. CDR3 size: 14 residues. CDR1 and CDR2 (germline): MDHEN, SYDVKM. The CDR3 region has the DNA TGTGCCAGCAGTACCACTCCAAGGACCGGGGAGCTGTTTTTT. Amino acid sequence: CASSTTPRTGELFF.

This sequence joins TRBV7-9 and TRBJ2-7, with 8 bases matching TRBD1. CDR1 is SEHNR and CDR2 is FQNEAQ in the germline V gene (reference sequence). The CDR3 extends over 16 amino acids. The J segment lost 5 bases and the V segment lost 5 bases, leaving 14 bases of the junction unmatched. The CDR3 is CASSPTRTGYDHEQYF. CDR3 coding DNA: TGTGCCAGCAGCCCCACCCGGACAGGGTATGACCACGAGCAGTACTTC.

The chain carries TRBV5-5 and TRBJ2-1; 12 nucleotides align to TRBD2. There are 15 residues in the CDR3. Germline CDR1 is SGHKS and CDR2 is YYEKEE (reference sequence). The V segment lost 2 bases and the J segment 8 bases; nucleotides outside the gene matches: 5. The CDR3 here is CASSLGPSGRDEQFF. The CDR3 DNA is TGTGCCAGCAGCTTAGGGCCTAGCGGGAGGGATGAGCAGTTCTTC.

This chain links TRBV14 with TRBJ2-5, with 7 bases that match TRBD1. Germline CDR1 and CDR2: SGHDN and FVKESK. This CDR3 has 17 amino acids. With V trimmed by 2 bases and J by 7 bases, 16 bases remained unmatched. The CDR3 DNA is TGTGCCAGCAGCCAAAGAACCGGGACAGCCAGCAGTGGGACCCAGTACTTC. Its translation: CASSQRTGTASSGTQYF.

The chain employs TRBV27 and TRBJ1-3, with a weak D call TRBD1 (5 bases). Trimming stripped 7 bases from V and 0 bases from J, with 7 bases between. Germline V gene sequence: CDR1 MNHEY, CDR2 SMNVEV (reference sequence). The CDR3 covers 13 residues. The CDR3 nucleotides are TGTGCCAGCAAGGGGAGCTCTGGAAACACCATATATTTT. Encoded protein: CASKGSSGNTIYF.

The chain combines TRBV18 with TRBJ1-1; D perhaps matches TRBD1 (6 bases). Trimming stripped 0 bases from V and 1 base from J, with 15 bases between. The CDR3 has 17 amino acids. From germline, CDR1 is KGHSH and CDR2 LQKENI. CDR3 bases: TGTGCCAGCTCACCACCTGGGCACCACAGGGAGAACACTGAAGCTTTCTTT. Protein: CASSPPGHHRENTEAFF. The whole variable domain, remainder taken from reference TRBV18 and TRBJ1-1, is NAGVMQNPRHLVRRRGQEARLRCSPMKGHSHVYWYRQLPEEGLKFMVYLQKENIIDESGMPKERFSAEFPKEGPSILRIQQVVRGDSAAYFCASSPPGHHRENTEAFFGQGTRLTVV.

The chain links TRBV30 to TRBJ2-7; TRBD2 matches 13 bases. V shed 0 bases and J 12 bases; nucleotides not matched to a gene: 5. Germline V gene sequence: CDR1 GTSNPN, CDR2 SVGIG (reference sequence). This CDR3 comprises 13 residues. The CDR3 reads CAWSVGLAGDVYF. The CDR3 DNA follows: TGTGCCTGGAGTGTAGGACTAGCGGGAGACGTGTACTTC. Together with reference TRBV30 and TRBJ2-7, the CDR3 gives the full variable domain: SQTIHQWPATLVQPVGSPLSLECTVEGTSNPNLYWYRQAAGRGLQLLFYSVGIGQISSEVPQNLSASRPQDRQFILSSKKLLLSDSGFYLCAWSVGLAGDVYFGPGTRLTVT.

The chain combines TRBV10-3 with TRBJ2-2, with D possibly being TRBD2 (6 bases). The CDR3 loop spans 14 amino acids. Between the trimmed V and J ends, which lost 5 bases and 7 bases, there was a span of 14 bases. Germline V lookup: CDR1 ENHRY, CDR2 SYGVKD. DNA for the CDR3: TGTGCCATCAGTTTGACTAGTAGGGACGGGGAGCTGTTTTTT. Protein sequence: CAISLTSRDGELFF.

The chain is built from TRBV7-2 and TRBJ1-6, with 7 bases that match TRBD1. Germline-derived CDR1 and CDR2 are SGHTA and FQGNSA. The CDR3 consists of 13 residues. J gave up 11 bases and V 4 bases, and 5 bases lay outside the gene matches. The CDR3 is CASSSDRWTPLHF. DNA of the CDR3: TGTGCCAGCAGCTCGGACAGGTGGACACCCCTCCACTTT.

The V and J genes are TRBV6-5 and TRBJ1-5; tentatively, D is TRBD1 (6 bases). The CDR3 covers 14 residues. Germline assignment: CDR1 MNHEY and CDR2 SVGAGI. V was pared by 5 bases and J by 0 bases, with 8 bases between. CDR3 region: CASSNRDSNQPQHF. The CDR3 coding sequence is TGTGCCAGCAGTAACAGGGATAGCAATCAGCCCCAGCATTTT.

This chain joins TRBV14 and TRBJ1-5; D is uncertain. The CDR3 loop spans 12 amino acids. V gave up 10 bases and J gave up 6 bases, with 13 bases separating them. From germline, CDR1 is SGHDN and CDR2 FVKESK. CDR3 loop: CATFSGFQPQHF. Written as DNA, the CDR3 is TGTGCCACCTTCAGTGGCTTTCAGCCCCAGCATTTT.

This CDR3 is CASMEGREETQYF. The CDR3 DNA follows: TGTGCCAGCATGGAGGGGAGGGAAGAGACCCAGTACTTC. The V call is TRBV7-9, the J call TRBJ2-5; TRBD2 matches at 7 bases. CDR3 length: 13 amino acids. The V segment lost 7 bases and the J segment 3 bases; nucleotides outside the gene matches: 5. The germline gives CDR1 SEHNR, CDR2 FQNEAQ (reference sequence).

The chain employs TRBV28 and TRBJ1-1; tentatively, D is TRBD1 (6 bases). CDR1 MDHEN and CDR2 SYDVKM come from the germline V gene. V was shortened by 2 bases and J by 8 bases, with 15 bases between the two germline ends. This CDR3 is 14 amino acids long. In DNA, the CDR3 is TGTGCCAGCAGTTTAGGAGGAGGGGGAATGGAAGCTTTCTTT. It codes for CASSLGGGGMEAFF.

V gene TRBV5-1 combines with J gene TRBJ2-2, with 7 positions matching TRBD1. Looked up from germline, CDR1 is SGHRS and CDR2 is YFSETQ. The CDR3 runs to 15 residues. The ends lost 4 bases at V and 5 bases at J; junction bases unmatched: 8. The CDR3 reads CASSPPGGGTGELFF. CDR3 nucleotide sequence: TGCGCCAGCAGCCCTCCAGGGGGTGGGACCGGGGAGCTGTTTTTT.

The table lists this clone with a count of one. The CDR3 coding sequence is TGTGCCAGCAGTCAGGGGCCTCAGCCCCAGCATTTT. This sequence encodes CASSQGPQPQHF. The chain employs TRBV12-3 or TRBV12-4 and TRBJ1-5, with D maybe TRBD1 (6 bases). The germline V and J ends were trimmed by 5 bases and 6 bases, with 8 bases remaining between them. CDR3 length equals 12 residues.

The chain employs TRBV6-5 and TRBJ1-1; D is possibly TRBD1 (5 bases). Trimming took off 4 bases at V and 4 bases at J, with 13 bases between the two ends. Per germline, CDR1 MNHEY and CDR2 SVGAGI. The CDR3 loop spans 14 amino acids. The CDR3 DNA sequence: TGTGCCAGCAGTTCCGCCCGGGACTTCACTGAAGCTTTCTTT. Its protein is CASSSARDFTEAFF.